This TCR beta chain is from a study of T-cell memory formation after mild COVID-19 (dated by TCRdb to about 2021). For the study in its entirety: Most TCR sequence clusters were specific to one of the two donors. In a couple of donors, T-cell clones that expanded and contracted after mild COVID-19 were followed by sequencing TCRalpha and TCRbeta repertoires longitudinally. The cohort was made up of two young adult volunteers, one female and one male, who were previously healthy. Results the study describes overall, beyond this receptor: Only a couple of mild cases were covered by the study, and larger cohorts that include severe cases with pre-infection samples were considered necessary. Clones contracting from day 15 to 85 had balanced CD4/CD8 phenotypes, while a second wave expanding from day 15 to 37 was biased towards CD4+. Some responding clones were detected in pre-infection memory, suggesting pre-existing cross-reactive memory T cells joined the SARS-CoV-2 response. Whether the second-wave clones peaking on day 37 were SARS-CoV-2 specific was not confirmed. Contracting CD4+ clones were located mainly in the CM and EM memory subsets, whereas CD8+ clones were found to be enriched in EMRA.

Ficoll-Paque density gradient centrifugation was the method used to isolate PBMCs. Instrument on record: Illumina NovaSeq 6000. TCRalpha and TCRbeta cDNA libraries were built by 5'RACE with constant-segment primers, adding sample barcodes and unique molecular identifiers. RNA was extracted from every sample with Trizol reagent. The libraries were amplified in two PCR steps, and the second step added a second sample barcode and Illumina TruSeq adapters. Sequencing of libraries was performed on an Illumina NovaSeq with 2 x 150 bp paired-end reads. As for the original processing: Demultiplexing of reads and collapsing into UMI-guided consensus sequences were performed with migec v1.2.7. Using mixcr v2.1.11, UMI consensuses were aligned to TRA and TRB V and J templates and then assembled into clonotypes. Expanded or contracted clonotypes were those called significant by both edgeR and NoisET, with noise models trained on biological replicates. For edgeR calls, the thresholds were a false discovery rate-adjusted p below 0.01 and a log2 fold-change of 1. As an exploratory analysis of dynamics, max-normalized trajectories of the 1000 most abundant clonotypes were examined with PCA combined with hierarchical clustering. Separately sequenced CD4+ and CD8+ repertoires were used to assign a CD4 or CD8 phenotype to each responding clone. Through fastp at Q25 and MiXCR, TCRdb rebuilt clones from the public reads, retaining in-frame beta chains. A single entry per CDR3 protein holds the most common genes and DNA from its merged rows. TCRdb, not the original authors, processed these V and J calls. Present in this sample are hundreds of thousands of distinct CDR3 sequences, around a quarter of which were seen just once. Clones ranked in the top ten supply roughly 14% of the sample.

This clonotype was seen at least ten times. Its antigen remains undetermined. There are no base qualities to consult, and no much larger clone falls within one base. CDR1 and CDR2 (SGHAT, FQNNGV) derive from the germline V gene. V and J are truncated by 3 bases and 10 bases respectively, leaving an intervening sequence of 16 bases. There are 14 amino acids in the CDR3, from cysteine to phenylalanine inclusive. Only the CDR3 DNA stays, 42 bases, in frame from base 1. This chain is built from TRBV11-2 and TRBJ2-1; TRBD2 is possibly the D segment (6 matching bases). This receptor was taken from an adult woman who had mild COVID-19 (a few samples of this study predate the infection). The sample titles of this study are shuffled in the database, so cell type and time point are left out; the donor was told from shared clones. The specimen sequenced was PBMCs or a T cell subset sorted from them (not recorded which). The CDR3 protein is CASSFRDSTEEQFF. Here is the DNA: TGTGCCAGCAGCTTCCGGGACTCGACGGAAGAGCAGTTCTTC.